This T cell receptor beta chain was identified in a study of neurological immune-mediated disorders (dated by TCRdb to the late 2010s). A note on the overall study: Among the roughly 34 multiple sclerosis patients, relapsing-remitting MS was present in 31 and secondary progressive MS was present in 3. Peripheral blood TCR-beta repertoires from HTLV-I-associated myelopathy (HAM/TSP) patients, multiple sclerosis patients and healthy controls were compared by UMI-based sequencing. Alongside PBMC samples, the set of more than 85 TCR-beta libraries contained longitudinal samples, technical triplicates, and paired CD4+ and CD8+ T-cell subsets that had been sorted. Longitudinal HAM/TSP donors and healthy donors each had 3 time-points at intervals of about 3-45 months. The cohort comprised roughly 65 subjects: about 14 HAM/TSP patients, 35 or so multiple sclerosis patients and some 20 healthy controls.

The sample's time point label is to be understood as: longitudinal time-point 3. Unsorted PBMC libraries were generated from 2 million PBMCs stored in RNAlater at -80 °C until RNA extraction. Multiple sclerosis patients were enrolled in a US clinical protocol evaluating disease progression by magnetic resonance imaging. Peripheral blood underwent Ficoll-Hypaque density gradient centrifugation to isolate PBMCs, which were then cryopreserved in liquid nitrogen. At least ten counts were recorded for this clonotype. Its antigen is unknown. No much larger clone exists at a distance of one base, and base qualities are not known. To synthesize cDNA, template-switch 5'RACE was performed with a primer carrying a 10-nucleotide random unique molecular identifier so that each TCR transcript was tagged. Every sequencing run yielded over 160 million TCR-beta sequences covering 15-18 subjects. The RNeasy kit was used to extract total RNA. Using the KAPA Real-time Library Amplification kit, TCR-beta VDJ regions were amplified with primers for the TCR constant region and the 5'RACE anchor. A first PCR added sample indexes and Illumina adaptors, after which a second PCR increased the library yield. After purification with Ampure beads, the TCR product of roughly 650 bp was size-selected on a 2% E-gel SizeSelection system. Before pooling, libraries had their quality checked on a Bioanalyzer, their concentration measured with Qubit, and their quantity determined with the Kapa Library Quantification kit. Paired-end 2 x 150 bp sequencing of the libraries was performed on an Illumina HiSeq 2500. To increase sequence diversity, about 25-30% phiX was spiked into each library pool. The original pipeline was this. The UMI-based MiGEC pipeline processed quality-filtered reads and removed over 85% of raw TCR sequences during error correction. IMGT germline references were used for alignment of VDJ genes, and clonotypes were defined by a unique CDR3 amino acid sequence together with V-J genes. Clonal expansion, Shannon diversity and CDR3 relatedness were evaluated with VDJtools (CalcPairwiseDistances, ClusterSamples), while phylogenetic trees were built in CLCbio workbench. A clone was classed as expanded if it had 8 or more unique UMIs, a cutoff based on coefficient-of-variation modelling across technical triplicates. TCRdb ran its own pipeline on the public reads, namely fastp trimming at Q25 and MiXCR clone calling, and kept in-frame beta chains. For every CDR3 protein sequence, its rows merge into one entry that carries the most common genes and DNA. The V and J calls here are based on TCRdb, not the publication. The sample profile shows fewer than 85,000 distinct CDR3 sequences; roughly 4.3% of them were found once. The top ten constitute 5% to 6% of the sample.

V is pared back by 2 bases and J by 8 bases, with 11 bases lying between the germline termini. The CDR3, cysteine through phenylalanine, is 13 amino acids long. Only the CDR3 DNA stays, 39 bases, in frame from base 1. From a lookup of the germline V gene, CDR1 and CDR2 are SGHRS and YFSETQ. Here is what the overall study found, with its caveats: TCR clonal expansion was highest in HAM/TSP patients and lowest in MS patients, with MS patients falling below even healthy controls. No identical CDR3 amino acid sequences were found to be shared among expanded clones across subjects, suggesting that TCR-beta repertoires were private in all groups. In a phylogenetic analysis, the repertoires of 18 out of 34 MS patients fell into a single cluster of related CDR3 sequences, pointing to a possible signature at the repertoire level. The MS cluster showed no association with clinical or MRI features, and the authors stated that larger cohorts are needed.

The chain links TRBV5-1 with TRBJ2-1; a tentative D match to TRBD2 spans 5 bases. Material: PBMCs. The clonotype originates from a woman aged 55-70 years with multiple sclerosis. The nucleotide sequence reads TGCGCCAGCAGCTTAGTAGTTAGCGATGAGCAGTTCTTC. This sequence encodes CASSLVVSDEQFF.